The 27 T cell receptor beta chains below come from one sample, sequenced in a study of blood T cells in healthy people across ages. A sample-barcoded 5' primer and a J-beta primer mix were used in a second PCR of about 7 to 12 cycles. TCRdb reprocessed the 5' RACE reads via MiXCR and lists one record per CDR3 protein. The sample lists just under 750,000 distinct CDR3 sequences, over 20% occurring once. Material for sequencing was blood. The receptors originated from a man aged 70 or older in good health.

This clonotype was seen a handful of times. The V call is TRBV29-1, the J call TRBJ2-5; no definite D call. The DNA matches TRBJ2-1 better at its end, which makes the J call doubtful. The CDR3 length is 15 residues. The germline gives CDR1 SQVTM, CDR2 ANQGSEA. CDR3 nucleotides: TGCAGCGTTGAAGGGACCAATCCCCCGGGCGATGAGCAGTTCTTC. As protein: CSVEGTNPPGDEQFF.

The chain joins TRBV12-3 or TRBV12-4 to TRBJ1-1; D uncertain. This CDR3 contains 13 residues. V lost 11 bases to trimming and J lost 5 bases, with 18 bases between them. The CDR3 spells CADQQNTRTEAFF. The CDR3 DNA follows: TGTGCCGACCAACAGAATACGAGGACTGAAGCTTTCTTT.

This clonotype was seen many times. The chain has TRBV3-1 and TRBJ2-3; D might be TRBD1 or TRBD2, each matching 5 bases. The ends were cut back, 2 bases at V and 6 bases at J, with 12 bases in the middle. Germline CDR1 is LGHDT and CDR2 is YNNKEL (reference sequence). CDR3 size: 14 residues. CDR3 amino acids: CASSQSTWGDTQYF. CDR3 nucleotide sequence: TGTGCCAGCAGCCAAAGTACTTGGGGGGATACGCAGTATTTT.

This clonotype was counted ten times or more. The rearrangement uses TRBV20-1 and TRBJ1-2, with 9 bases aligning to TRBD1. The V and J ends lost 4 bases and 7 bases, in that order; junction bases with no gene match: 4. Germline V gene lookup returns CDR1 DFQATT and CDR2 SNEGSKA (reference sequence). The CDR3 consists of 12 residues. The CDR3, as DNA: TGCAGTGCTAACAACAGGGGGCTTGGCTACACCTTC. Translated, it gives CSANNRGLGYTF.

This clonotype appeared a few times. The chain employs TRBV12-3 or TRBV12-4 and TRBJ1-3; 8 nucleotides agree with TRBD1. J was trimmed by 1 base and V by 4 bases; bases with no gene match: 3. The CDR3 runs to 15 residues. The CDR3 spells CASSWTGRSGNTIYF. DNA for the CDR3: TGTGCCAGCAGTTGGACAGGGAGATCTGGAAACACCATATATTTT.

This clonotype was observed a few times. This rearrangement joins TRBV28 to TRBJ2-3; D perhaps matches TRBD2 (6 bases). The CDR3 has 13 residues. The V and J ends lost 7 bases and 9 bases respectively, with 17 bases between them. Germline CDR1 and CDR2: MDHEN and SYDVKM. The CDR3 sequence: CASNNPDYLTQYF. In DNA form, the CDR3 reads TGTGCCAGCAACAATCCGGACTATCTGACGCAGTATTTT.

The genes are TRBV4-2 and TRBJ1-6; no firm D call. V lost 6 bases, J lost 9 bases, and 21 bases lay in between. Per the germline V gene, CDR1 is LGHNA and CDR2 is YNFKEQ. This CDR3 contains 16 residues. The CDR3 DNA sequence: TGTGCCAGCAGGATGGAGGGCCCCCGGCAGCGTTCACCCCTCCACTTT. It encodes CASRMEGPRQRSPLHF.

V usage is TRBV14 and J usage is TRBJ2-4; 8 bases map to TRBD1. The CDR3 contains 17 residues. V dropped 5 bases and J dropped 0; count of bases not matched to a gene: 9. Germline CDR1 and CDR2: SGHDN and FVKESK. The CDR3 sequence is CASSSGTGLLAKNIQYF. In DNA form, the CDR3 reads TGTGCCAGCAGCTCCGGGACAGGATTATTAGCCAAAAACATTCAGTACTTC. Full variable domain (rest looked up from reference TRBV14 and TRBJ2-4): EAGVTQFPSHSVIEKGQTVTLRCDPISGHDNLYWYRRVMGKEIKFLLHFVKESKQDESGMPNNRFLAERTGGTYSTLKVQPAELEDSGVYFCASSSGTGLLAKNIQYFGAGTRLSVL.

This clonotype has a handful of counts. J is TRBJ2-5 and V is TRBV12-3 or TRBV12-4; no definite D call. The CDR3 consists of 15 residues. Trimming removed 3 bases at V and 1 base at J, with 12 bases between. The CDR3 nucleotides are TGTGCCAGCAGTTTTAGGCTAGTGGGCCAAGAGACCCAGTACTTC. Protein sequence: CASSFRLVGQETQYF.

This clonotype was observed a handful of times. The rearrangement links TRBV9 to TRBJ2-1, with 10 nucleotides matching TRBD1. Germline CDR1 SGDLS, CDR2 YYNGEE. V shed 4 bases and J 5 bases; nucleotides not matched to a gene: 6. The CDR3 runs to 15 residues. The CDR3 DNA follows: TGTGCCAGCAGCTCGACAGGGGGCCACAACAATGAGCAGTTCTTC. Amino acid sequence: CASSSTGGHNNEQFF.

This clonotype was seen a handful of times. The rearrangement links TRBV27 to TRBJ2-1; tentatively, D is TRBD1 or TRBD2 (5 bases each). This CDR3 has 14 amino acids. CDR1 is MNHEY, CDR2 SMNVEV, per germline (reference sequence). Trimming pared 7 bases from V and 2 bases from J, leaving 12 bases between. The DNA of the CDR3 is TGTGCCAGCAAAACGGGACGAACCTACAATGAGCAGTTCTTC. This sequence encodes CASKTGRTYNEQFF.

The rearrangement links TRBV29-1 to TRBJ2-7; D is possibly TRBD1 (6 bases). The CDR3 is 14 residues long. The germline CDR1 and CDR2 sequences are SQVTM and ANQGSEA. The V end was cut by 0 bases, the J end by 4 bases, with 13 bases between. CDR3 DNA sequence: TGCAGCGTTGAAGAGGAAGGGACACCTTACGAGCAGTACTTC. Protein sequence: CSVEEEGTPYEQYF.

The CDR3, as DNA: TGTGCCAGCATGGAGGGTGGTTCCGATGAGCAGTTCTTC. Residues: CASMEGGSDEQFF. This chain links TRBV6-2 or TRBV6-3 with TRBJ2-5; D is perhaps TRBD2 (6 bases). With the DNA end fitting TRBJ2-1 better, the J assignment may be wrong. There are 13 residues in the CDR3. The germline CDR1 and CDR2 sequences are MNHEY and SVGEGT.

This clonotype turned up a few times. The rearrangement uses TRBV27 and TRBJ2-3, with 8 bases identical to TRBD2. V lost 10 bases, J lost 5 bases, and 5 bases stayed unmatched. CDR3 length: 12 amino acids. Germline V gene sequence: CDR1 MNHEY, CDR2 SMNVEV (reference sequence). The CDR3 reads CATGLVLDTQYF. The CDR3, as DNA: TGTGCCACGGGACTAGTGTTAGATACGCAGTATTTT.

This clonotype was counted ten times or more. This chain uses TRBV5-6 with TRBJ2-3; D is perhaps TRBD1 (5 bases). The CDR3 covers 14 residues. V gave up 3 bases and J gave up 1 base, with 9 bases separating them. Germline V gives CDR1 SGHDT, CDR2 YYEEEE. The CDR3 DNA follows: TGTGCCAGCAGCTACCGACAGCGCACAGATACGCAGTATTTT. Translated, it gives CASSYRQRTDTQYF.

This clonotype was counted a few times. The chain couples TRBV19 to TRBJ2-2; no clear D. Trimming pared 7 bases from V and 7 bases from J, leaving 16 bases between. CDR1 LNHDA and CDR2 SQIVND come from the germline V gene (reference sequence). The CDR3 loop spans 14 amino acids. This CDR3 reads CASTPWSNGGELFF. CDR3 DNA sequence: TGTGCCAGTACCCCCTGGTCCAACGGCGGGGAGCTGTTTTTT.

V is TRBV4-2 and J is TRBJ2-1; 7 nucleotides align to TRBD1. V shed 0 bases, J shed 7 bases, and the junction held 12 bases outside the gene matches. The CDR3 contains 17 residues. CDR1 is LGHNA, CDR2 YNFKEQ, per germline. The CDR3 here is CASSQEGTGARWNEQFF. The CDR3 nucleotides read TGTGCCAGCAGCCAAGAAGGTACAGGGGCGCGTTGGAATGAGCAGTTCTTC.

The CDR3 region is CASRTGYTGELFF. CDR3 bases: TGTGCCAGCAGAACGGGGTACACCGGGGAGCTGTTTTTT. This sequence joins TRBV6-6 and TRBJ2-2, with a possible D match to TRBD2 (5 bases). The V gene lost 6 bases and the J gene lost 3 bases, with 8 bases spanning the gap. There are 13 residues in the CDR3. Looked up from germline, CDR1 is MNHNY and CDR2 is SVGAGI (reference sequence).

The V call is TRBV19, the J call TRBJ1-1, with 7 positions matching TRBD1. V lost 7 bases and J lost 1; bases outside the gene matches: 6. The V gene's germline CDR1 is LNHDA and CDR2 SQIVND (reference sequence). This CDR3 region has 14 residues. Written as DNA, the CDR3 is TGTGCCAGTACCCTACAGGGGACGAACACTGAAGCTTTCTTT. This encodes CASTLQGTNTEAFF.

The chain uses TRBV14 and TRBJ1-2; D is undetermined. Trimming took off 3 bases at V and 2 bases at J, with 28 bases between the two ends. Looked up from germline, CDR1 is SGHDN and CDR2 is FVKESK. The CDR3 is 20 residues long. This chain's CDR3 is CASSQKGPGNGELPNYGYTF. The CDR3 coding sequence is TGTGCCAGCAGCCAGAAAGGCCCCGGGAACGGGGAGCTCCCAAACTATGGCTACACCTTC. The entire variable domain, with the rest obtained from reference TRBV14 and TRBJ1-2, is as follows: EAGVTQFPSHSVIEKGQTVTLRCDPISGHDNLYWYRRVMGKEIKFLLHFVKESKQDESGMPNNRFLAERTGGTYSTLKVQPAELEDSGVYFCASSQKGPGNGELPNYGYTFGSGTRLTVV.

The rearrangement uses TRBV12-5 and TRBJ2-4; D possibly corresponds to TRBD2 (5 bases). Germline CDR1 LGHNT, CDR2 FRNRAP. V was cut by 5 bases and J by 0 bases, with 14 bases left in between. This CDR3 has 16 residues. The CDR3 sequence is CASGPSWGVAKNIQYF. In DNA, the CDR3 is TGTGCTAGTGGTCCCTCCTGGGGAGTAGCCAAAAACATTCAGTACTTC.

J is TRBJ2-7 and V is TRBV20-1; 7 bases are a match to TRBD2. V was pared by 3 bases and J by 6 bases, with 14 bases of the junction left unmatched. The CDR3 runs to 15 residues. Germline CDR1 reads DFQATT; CDR2 reads SNEGSKA (reference sequence). CDR3 DNA: TGCAGTGCTAGGGGCGTTGGGCTAGCGGTGATCGAGCAGTACTTC. It is translated as CSARGVGLAVIEQYF.

This clonotype was detected a few times. This chain connects TRBV5-1 to TRBJ2-1; a possible D gene is TRBD2 (5 bases). The germline V gene encodes CDR1 SGHRS and CDR2 YFSETQ. V shed 4 bases and J shed 1 base, with 12 bases lying between them. The CDR3 runs to 15 residues. CDR3 coding DNA: TGCGCCAGCAGCCAACACTCGGGGTCCTACAATGAGCAGTTCTTC. Translation: CASSQHSGSYNEQFF.

This chain links TRBV10-3 with TRBJ2-1; no clear D. CDR1 is ENHRY and CDR2 is SYGVKD in the germline V gene. Trimming took off 6 bases at V and 6 bases at J, with 15 bases between the two ends. The CDR3 consists of 14 residues. Here the CDR3 reads CAISLGPASNEQFF. The CDR3 coding sequence is TGTGCCATCAGCCTAGGACCTGCCTCCAATGAGCAGTTCTTC.

The sample holds one count of this clonotype. The chain has TRBV7-2 and TRBJ2-1; D remains unclear. The CDR3 extends over 13 amino acids. Trimming took off 3 bases at V and 7 bases at J, with 10 bases between the two ends. CDR1 and CDR2 from the germline V gene are SGHTA and FQGNSA. CDR3 residues: CASSFRPNNEQFF. The CDR3 nucleotides read TGTGCCAGCAGCTTTAGACCTAATAATGAGCAGTTCTTC.

J is TRBJ2-1 and V is TRBV7-9; 8 nucleotides align to TRBD1. This CDR3 has 16 amino acids. Unmatched junction bases numbered 14, after V lost 5 bases and J lost 8 bases. The germline gives CDR1 SEHNR, CDR2 FQNEAQ (reference sequence). DNA of the CDR3: TGTGCCAGCAGCGCCCGTCAGGGGGCTTCAAAGGATGAGCAGTTCTTC. Translation: CASSARQGASKDEQFF.

V usage is TRBV6-2 or TRBV6-3 and J usage is TRBJ2-5; 8 bases align to TRBD1. The assigned J gene may be wrong: the sequence end matches TRBJ2-7 better. The CDR3 is 14 residues long. Germline CDR1 reads MNHEY; CDR2 reads SVGEGT. CDR3 amino acids: CASSSRTGPYEQYF. Written as DNA, the CDR3 is TGTGCCAGCAGTTCCCGGACAGGGCCCTACGAGCAGTACTTC.